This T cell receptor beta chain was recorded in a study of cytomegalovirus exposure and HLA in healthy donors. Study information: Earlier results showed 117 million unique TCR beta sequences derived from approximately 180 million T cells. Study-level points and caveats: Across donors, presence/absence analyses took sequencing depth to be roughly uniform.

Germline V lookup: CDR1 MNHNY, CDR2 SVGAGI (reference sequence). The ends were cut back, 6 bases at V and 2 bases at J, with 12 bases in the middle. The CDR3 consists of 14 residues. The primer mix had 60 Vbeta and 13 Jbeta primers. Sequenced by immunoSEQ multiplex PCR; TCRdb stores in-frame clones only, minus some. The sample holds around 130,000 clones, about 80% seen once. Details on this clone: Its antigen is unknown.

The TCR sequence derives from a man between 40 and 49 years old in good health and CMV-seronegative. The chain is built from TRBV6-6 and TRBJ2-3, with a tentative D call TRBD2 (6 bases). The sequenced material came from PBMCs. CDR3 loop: CASSSPGDTDTQYF. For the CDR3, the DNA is TGTGCCAGCAGCTCCCCGGGGGACACAGATACGCAGTATTTT.